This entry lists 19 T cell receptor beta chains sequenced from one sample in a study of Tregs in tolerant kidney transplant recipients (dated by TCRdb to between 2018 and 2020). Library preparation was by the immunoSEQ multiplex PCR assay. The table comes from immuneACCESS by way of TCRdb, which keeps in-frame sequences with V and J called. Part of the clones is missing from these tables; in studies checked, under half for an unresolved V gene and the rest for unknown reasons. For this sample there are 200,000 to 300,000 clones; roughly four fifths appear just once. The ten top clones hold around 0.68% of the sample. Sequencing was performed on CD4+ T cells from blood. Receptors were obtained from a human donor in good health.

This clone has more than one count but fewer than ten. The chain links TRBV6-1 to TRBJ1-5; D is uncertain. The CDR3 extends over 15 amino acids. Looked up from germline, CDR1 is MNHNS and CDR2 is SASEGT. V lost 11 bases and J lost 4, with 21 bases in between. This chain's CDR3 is CASHRSRPENQPQHF. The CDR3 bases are TGTGCCTCCCACCGGAGTAGACCAGAGAATCAGCCCCAGCATTTT.

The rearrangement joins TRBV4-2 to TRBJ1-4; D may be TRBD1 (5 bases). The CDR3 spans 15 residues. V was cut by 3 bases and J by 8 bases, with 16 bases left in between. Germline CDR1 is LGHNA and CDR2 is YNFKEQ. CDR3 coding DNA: TGTGCCAGCAGCCACGCGCAGGGTTTAAGCGAAAAACTGTTTTTT. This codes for CASSHAQGLSEKLFF.

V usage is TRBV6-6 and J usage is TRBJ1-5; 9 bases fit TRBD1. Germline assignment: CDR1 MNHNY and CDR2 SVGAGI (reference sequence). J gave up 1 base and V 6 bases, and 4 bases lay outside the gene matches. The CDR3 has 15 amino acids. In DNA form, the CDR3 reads TGTGCCAGCAGCGCAACAGGGGGCAGCAATCAGCCCCAGCATTTT. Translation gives CASSATGGSNQPQHF.

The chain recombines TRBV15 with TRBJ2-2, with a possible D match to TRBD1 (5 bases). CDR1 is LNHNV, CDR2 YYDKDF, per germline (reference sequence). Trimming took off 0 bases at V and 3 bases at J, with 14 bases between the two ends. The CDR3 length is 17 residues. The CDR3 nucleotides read TGTGCCACCAGCAGAGATTCCAGGGTAGGGTACACCGGGGAGCTGTTTTTT. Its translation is CATSRDSRVGYTGELFF.

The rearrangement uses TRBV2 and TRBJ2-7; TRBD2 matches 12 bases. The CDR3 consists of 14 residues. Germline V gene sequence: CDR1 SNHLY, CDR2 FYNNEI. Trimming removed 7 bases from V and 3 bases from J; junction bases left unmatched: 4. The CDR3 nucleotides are TGTGCCAGCAAGGCGACTAGCGGGAGCTACGAGCAGTACTTC. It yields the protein CASKATSGSYEQYF.

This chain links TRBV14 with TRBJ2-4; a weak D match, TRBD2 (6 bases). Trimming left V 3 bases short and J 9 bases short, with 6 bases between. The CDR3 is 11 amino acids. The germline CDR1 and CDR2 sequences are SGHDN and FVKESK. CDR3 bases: TGTGCCAGCAGCCAGGGAGGCATTCAGTACTTC. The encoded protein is CASSQGGIQYF.

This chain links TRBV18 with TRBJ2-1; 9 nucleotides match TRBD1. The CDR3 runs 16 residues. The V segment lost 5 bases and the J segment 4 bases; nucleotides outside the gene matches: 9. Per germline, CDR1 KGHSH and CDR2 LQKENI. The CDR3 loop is CASSLTGTGFYNEQFF. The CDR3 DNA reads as TGTGCCAGCTCATTGACCGGGACAGGGTTTTACAATGAGCAGTTCTTC. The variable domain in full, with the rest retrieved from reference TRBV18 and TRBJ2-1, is NAGVMQNPRHLVRRRGQEARLRCSPMKGHSHVYWYRQLPEEGLKFMVYLQKENIIDESGMPKERFSAEFPKEGPSILRIQQVVRGDSAAYFCASSLTGTGFYNEQFFGPGTRLTVL.

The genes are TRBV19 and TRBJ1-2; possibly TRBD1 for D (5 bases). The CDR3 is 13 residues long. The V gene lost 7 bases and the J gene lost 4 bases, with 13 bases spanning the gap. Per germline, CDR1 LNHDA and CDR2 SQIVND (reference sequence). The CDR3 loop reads CASTPRVGYGYTF. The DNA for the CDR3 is TGTGCCAGTACCCCCAGGGTCGGCTATGGCTACACCTTC.

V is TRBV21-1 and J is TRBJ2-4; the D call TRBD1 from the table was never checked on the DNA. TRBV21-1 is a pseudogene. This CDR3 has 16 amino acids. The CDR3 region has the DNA TGTGCCAGCAGCGCACCGGGACAGGGAGCCAAAAACATTCAGTACTTC. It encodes CASSAPGQGAKNIQYF.

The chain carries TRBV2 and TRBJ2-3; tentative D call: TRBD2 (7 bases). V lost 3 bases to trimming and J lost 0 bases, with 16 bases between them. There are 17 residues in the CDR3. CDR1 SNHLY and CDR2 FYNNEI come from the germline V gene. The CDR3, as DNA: TGTGCCAGCAGTGAGGATCGGGGGGCGAGGAGCACAGATACGCAGTATTTT. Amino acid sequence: CASSEDRGARSTDTQYF.

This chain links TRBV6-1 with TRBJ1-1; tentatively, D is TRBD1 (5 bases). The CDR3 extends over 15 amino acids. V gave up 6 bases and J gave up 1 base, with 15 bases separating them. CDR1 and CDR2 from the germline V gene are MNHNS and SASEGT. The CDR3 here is CASRRFSGQNTEAFF. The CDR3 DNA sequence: TGTGCCAGCAGGAGGTTCTCGGGGCAGAACACTGAAGCTTTCTTT.

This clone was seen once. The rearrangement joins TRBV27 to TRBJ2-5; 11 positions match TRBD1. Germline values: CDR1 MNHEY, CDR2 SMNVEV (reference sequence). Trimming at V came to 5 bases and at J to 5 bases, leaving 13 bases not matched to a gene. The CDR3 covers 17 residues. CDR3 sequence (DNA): TGTGCCAGCAGTACATCCCCGGGGACAGGGGGGCGGGAGACCCAGTACTTC. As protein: CASSTSPGTGGRETQYF.

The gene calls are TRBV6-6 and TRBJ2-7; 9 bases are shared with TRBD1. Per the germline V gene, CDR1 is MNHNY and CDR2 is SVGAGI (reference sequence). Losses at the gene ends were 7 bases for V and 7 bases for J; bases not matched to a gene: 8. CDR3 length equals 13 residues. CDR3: CASNRDRAGEQYF. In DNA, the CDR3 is TGTGCCAGCAATAGGGACAGGGCGGGAGAGCAGTACTTC.

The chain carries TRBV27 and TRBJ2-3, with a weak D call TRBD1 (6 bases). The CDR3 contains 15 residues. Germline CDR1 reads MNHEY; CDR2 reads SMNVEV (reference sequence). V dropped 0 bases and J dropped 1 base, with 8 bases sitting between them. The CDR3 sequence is CASSLSRGGTDTQYF. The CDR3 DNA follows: TGTGCCAGCAGTTTATCCAGGGGAGGCACAGATACGCAGTATTTT.

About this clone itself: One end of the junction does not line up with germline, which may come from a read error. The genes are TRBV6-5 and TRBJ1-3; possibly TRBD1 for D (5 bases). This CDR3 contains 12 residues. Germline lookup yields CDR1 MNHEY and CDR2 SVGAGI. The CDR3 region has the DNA TGTGCCAGCAGCCAGGGTGGAGACACCATATATTTT. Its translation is CASSQGGDTIYF.

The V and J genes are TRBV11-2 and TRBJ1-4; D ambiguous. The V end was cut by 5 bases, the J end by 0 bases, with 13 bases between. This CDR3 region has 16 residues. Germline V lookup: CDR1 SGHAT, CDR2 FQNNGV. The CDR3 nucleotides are TGTGCCAGCAGCCTCACGACCGGGTCAACTAATGAAAAACTGTTTTTT. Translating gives CASSLTTGSTNEKLFF.

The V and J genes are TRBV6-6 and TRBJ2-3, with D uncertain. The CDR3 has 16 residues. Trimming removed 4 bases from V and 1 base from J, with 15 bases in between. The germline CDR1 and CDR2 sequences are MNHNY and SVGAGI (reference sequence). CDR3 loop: CASSWNRRGGTDTQYF. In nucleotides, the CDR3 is TGTGCCAGCAGTTGGAACAGAAGAGGAGGCACAGATACGCAGTATTTT.

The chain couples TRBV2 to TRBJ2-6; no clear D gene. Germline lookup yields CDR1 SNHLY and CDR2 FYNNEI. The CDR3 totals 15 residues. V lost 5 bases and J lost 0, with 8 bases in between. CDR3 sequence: CASSITRSGANVLTF. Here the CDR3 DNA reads TGTGCCAGCAGTATTACCCGCTCTGGGGCCAACGTCCTGACTTTC.

This CDR3 is CASSQVQTVSGNTIYF. For the CDR3, the DNA is TGTGCCAGCAGCCAAGTTCAGACAGTCTCTGGAAACACCATATATTTT. The chain is built from TRBV14 and TRBJ1-3; D may be TRBD1 (5 bases). V lost 1 base to trimming and J lost 0 bases, with 10 bases between them. Germline lookup yields CDR1 SGHDN and CDR2 FVKESK. This CDR3 is built from 16 residues.